The entry below gives a single T cell receptor (beta chain) sequence along with its context. The specificity of this receptor is unknown. Base qualities are not provided; no much larger clone lies one nucleotide away. CD8 naive samples were obtained by positive selection for CCR7 among CD45RO-negative cells, yielding a CD45RA+CCR7+ population from which TemRA cells were excluded. The donors were healthy, HIV-negative adults who had no recently reported acute infections or vaccinations. Every donor was a Caucasian adult residing in Nashville, Tennessee, USA. Blood was collected by leukapheresis, and PBMCs were isolated by Ficoll-Histopaque density gradient centrifugation and then cryopreserved in liquid nitrogen vapor phase. Analytical flow cytometry was used to check the purity and quantity of each magnetically sorted T cell population. Genomic DNA was isolated from each sorted fraction and quantified by UV absorbance on a Nanodrop 2000c.

This specimen belongs to a study of shared clonotypes between healthy human individuals (TCRdb year 2020). The study in broad terms: Three men and a couple of women, aged 18 to 49 years, made up the cohort. For each donor, CD4 naive and CD4 memory were each given three plates, CD8 naive was given two plates, and CD8 memory was given one plate. Blood TCR repertoires of four to six healthy adults were deeply sequenced to estimate repertoire size and the extent of clonotype sharing between individuals. To increase sequencing depth and limit assay-specific biases, different laboratories used diverse techniques to prepare libraries and sequence TCR repertoires. Each donor's leukapheresis produced roughly between about 0.85 and 10 billion PBMCs. What the authors observed across the whole study: Compared with non-shared clonotypes, clonotypes shared by all four sorted-subset donors had higher generation probabilities. Sampling was restricted to blood, and TCR repertoires in tissue are likely to differ from TCR repertoires in blood. Sharing across several donors was observed for around 4.8% of naive CD4, 3% to 3.5% of naive CD8, over 2% of memory CD4, and roughly 0.4% of memory CD8 clonotypes. Because the study included a small number of donors, the genetic and exposure-history diversity represented was limited. Based on pairwise subsampling, the degree of clonotype sharing among donors was expected to be affected by sequencing depth. Larger estimated clonotype richness was generally found for naive subsets than for memory subsets. Even with the large sequencing depth, rarefaction of the sorted-subset datasets indicated that sequencing was incomplete.

Using the deep immunoSEQ assay, multiplex PCR amplified TCR CDR3 regions from genomic DNA. Genomic DNA extracted from each cell subset was distributed evenly over all wells of several immunoSEQ 96-well plates, and each plate served as one replicate. For sorted subsets, approximately 200 ng of genomic DNA, equivalent to around 31,000 T cell genomes, went into each replicate PCR. The purified libraries were quantified using a Qubit 3.0 fluorometer, sized with a Bioanalyzer 2100, and then quantified again using the KAPA Library Quantification kit. Every immunoSEQ 96-well plate was sequenced on a dedicated single-read 150-cycle Illumina NextSeq 550 flow cell. The authors' pipeline ran thus. Because the immunoSEQ output included only junctional sequences and no quality scores, the filtering could not be the same as the filtering used for full-length reads. Sequences were annotated with PyIR, a Python wrapper for IgBLAST v1.9, using IMGT germline references to assign V/J genes and CDR3. Reads were filtered out if the reads had weak V/J assignments (E-value above 1e-6), no CDR3, stop codons, out-of-frame junctions, or ambiguous translated residues. V3J clonotypes were defined as sequences sharing an identical inferred V gene, J gene, and CDR3 amino acid sequence. Percentage overlap between repertoires was calculated by dividing the number of shared unique clonotypes by the size of the smaller repertoire. Three approaches were used to assess repertoire richness: RTK rarefaction, the Chao1 estimator, and Recon v2.1 estimates of unobserved clonotypes. For all TCRbeta clonotypes obtained by the gDNA method from a few donors, generation probabilities were computed with OLGA. The source is immuneACCESS, and TCRdb retained only in-frame sequences with V and J called. Part of the clones is not carried over; for the studies checked, unresolved V genes explain less than half of this, and the remainder is unexplained. The V and J calls and clone size come from that table; D and trimming were worked out from the DNA. This sample lists about 820,000 clones; around 93% were detected once. The ten largest make up around 24% of the sample.

Clipping removes 5 bases from V and 9 bases from J, with 6 as the unmatched junction base count. Per the germline V gene, LGHNT is the CDR1 and FRNRAP is the CDR2. Including the terminal cysteine and phenylalanine, the CDR3 comprises 14 residues. The retained sequence is limited to the CDR3, 42 bases, with the frame set at the first base. This TCR was recovered from a man aged 25-40 years in good health. This sequence uses TRBV12-5 and TRBJ2-1, with 11 bases matching TRBD1. The sequencing input was naive CD8+ T cells sorted from blood. The cell subset or site label on this specimen signifies: CD45RA+CCR7+. The nucleotide sequence is given as TGTGCTAGTGGTCCGGGACAGGGGGAGGGTGAGCAGTTCTTC. Its translation reads: CASGPGQGEGEQFF.